Listed below are T cell receptor beta chains from one sample, sequenced in a study of T-cell reconstitution after alpha-beta-depleted transplantation in children. TCRdb re-analysed the PCR reads in MiXCR, keeping a single row per CDR3 protein. The table records under 150,000 distinct CDR3 sequences, around 9.8% of them present only once. The source material was PBMCs, mostly from graft donor cells, sampled 180 days after TCRalphabeta/CD19-depleted stem cell transplant. Every receptor here comes from a girl under three years old who had a stem cell transplant for combined immunodeficiency, so the T cells may come from the graft donor. Each CDR3 is given with its conserved first and last residue. Fields, in order: clone size, J gene, V gene, D gene, CDR3 DNA, CDR3 protein. The D gene is left open where the match is weak. The size field is filled for only some rows; it gives once, few, many or a size class.

clone_size: -; j_call: TRBJ2-7; v_call: TRBV7-2; d_call: TRBD2; cdr3_nt: TGTGCCAGCAGCCGGACTAGCTGTTCCTACGAGCAGTACTTC; cdr3_aa: CASSRTSCSYEQYF
clone_size: -; j_call: TRBJ2-2; v_call: TRBV10-3; d_call: TRBD1; cdr3_nt: TGTGCCATCAGGACGACAGGGACGAACACCGGGGAGCTGTTTTTT; cdr3_aa: CAIRTTGTNTGELFF
clone_size: many; j_call: TRBJ2-2; v_call: TRBV12-3/TRBV12-4; d_call: -; cdr3_nt: TGTGCCAGCAGTTTTTACACCGGGGAGCTGTTTTTT; cdr3_aa: CASSFYTGELFF
clone_size: few; j_call: TRBJ2-1; v_call: TRBV29-1; d_call: TRBD2; cdr3_nt: TGCAGCGTGCTCCCTAAGCGGGAGGGTGGTAATGAGCAGTTCTTC; cdr3_aa: CSVLPKREGGNEQFF
clone_size: -; j_call: TRBJ2-4; v_call: TRBV7-2; d_call: -; cdr3_nt: TGTGCCAGCAGCTTAGGGGGTTACAAAAACATTCAGTACTTC; cdr3_aa: CASSLGGYKNIQYF
clone_size: -; j_call: TRBJ1-2; v_call: TRBV6-5; d_call: -; cdr3_nt: TGTGCCAGCAGCTCCGCATCGGGCTACACCTTC; cdr3_aa: CASSSASGYTF
clone_size: few; j_call: TRBJ2-7; v_call: TRBV10-3; d_call: TRBD1; cdr3_nt: TGTGCCATCAGTGAGGCACTATTCAGGGGGCGATCCTACGAGCAGTACTTC; cdr3_aa: CAISEALFRGRSYEQYF
clone_size: few; j_call: TRBJ2-7; v_call: TRBV7-2; d_call: -; cdr3_nt: TGTGCCAGCAGCTTAGTTGGGCGTAACTACGAGCAGTACTTC; cdr3_aa: CASSLVGRNYEQYF
clone_size: few; j_call: TRBJ2-1; v_call: TRBV2; d_call: -; cdr3_nt: TGTGCCAGCAGTGGGACTTCGGTACTCTACAATGAGCAGTTCTTC; cdr3_aa: CASSGTSVLYNEQFF
clone_size: -; j_call: TRBJ2-7; v_call: TRBV20-1; d_call: -; cdr3_nt: TGCAGTGCTAGAGGGACAGACCACACCACCTACGAGCAGTACTTC; cdr3_aa: CSARGTDHTTYEQYF
clone_size: few; j_call: TRBJ1-5; v_call: TRBV7-9; d_call: -; cdr3_nt: TGTGCCAGCAGCTTTGATGGGGTCTACAATCAGCCCCAGCATTTT; cdr3_aa: CASSFDGVYNQPQHF
clone_size: many; j_call: TRBJ2-1; v_call: TRBV29-1; d_call: -; cdr3_nt: TGCAGCGTTGGCCCTGAAGGGGGAGAACGGTCCTACAATGAGCAGTTCTTC; cdr3_aa: CSVGPEGGERSYNEQFF
clone_size: -; j_call: TRBJ2-7; v_call: TRBV27; d_call: TRBD2; cdr3_nt: TGTGCCAGCAGTTTAGCAAGCGGGAGCGTGACCTACGAGCAGTACTTC; cdr3_aa: CASSLASGSVTYEQYF
clone_size: few; j_call: TRBJ2-3; v_call: TRBV3-1; d_call: -; cdr3_nt: TGTGCCAGCAGCCATTCCCAGGGTTACACAGATACGCAGTATTTT; cdr3_aa: CASSHSQGYTDTQYF
clone_size: -; j_call: TRBJ2-1; v_call: TRBV6-1; d_call: -; cdr3_nt: TGTGCCAGCAGTGAAATCTATGAGCAGTTCTTC; cdr3_aa: CASSEIYEQFF
clone_size: few; j_call: TRBJ2-2; v_call: TRBV5-1; d_call: -; cdr3_nt: TGCGCCAGCAGCCAACAGGGATGGGAGCTGTTTTTT; cdr3_aa: CASSQQGWELFF
clone_size: -; j_call: TRBJ2-1; v_call: TRBV5-5; d_call: TRBD1; cdr3_nt: TGTGCCAGCAGCTTGGGGGACAGGCCCGAGAGAGAGCAGTTCTTC; cdr3_aa: CASSLGDRPEREQFF
clone_size: -; j_call: TRBJ2-7; v_call: TRBV6-1; d_call: -; cdr3_nt: TGTGCCAGCGGGAGGAGGGGCGTCACGTACGAGCAGTACTTC; cdr3_aa: CASGRRGVTYEQYF
clone_size: -; j_call: TRBJ1-5; v_call: TRBV12-3/TRBV12-4; d_call: -; cdr3_nt: TGTGCCAGCAGTCCCGACAGTTTTAGTCAGCCCCAGCATTTT; cdr3_aa: CASSPDSFSQPQHF
clone_size: -; j_call: TRBJ2-1; v_call: TRBV5-1; d_call: TRBD2; cdr3_nt: TGCGCCAGCACCTATAGGATTCCCGGGACTAGCGGATTGAATGAGCAGTTCTTC; cdr3_aa: CASTYRIPGTSGLNEQFF
clone_size: many; j_call: TRBJ2-2; v_call: TRBV6-5; d_call: -; cdr3_nt: TGTGCCAGCAGGGGGCTGGGACCCGGGGAGCTGTTTTTT; cdr3_aa: CASRGLGPGELFF
clone_size: -; j_call: TRBJ1-3; v_call: TRBV27; d_call: -; cdr3_nt: TGTGCCAGCAGCCCCGCCGGGCTAGACACCATATATTTT; cdr3_aa: CASSPAGLDTIYF
clone_size: few; j_call: TRBJ2-1; v_call: TRBV12-3/TRBV12-4; d_call: -; cdr3_nt: TGTGCCAGCAGTTTAGGGGGAGAGGGTGGGAATGAGCAGTTCTTC; cdr3_aa: CASSLGGEGGNEQFF
clone_size: few; j_call: TRBJ2-1; v_call: TRBV7-2; d_call: -; cdr3_nt: TGTGCCAGCAGCTTAACAGGGTGGAACAATGAGCAGTTCTTC; cdr3_aa: CASSLTGWNNEQFF
clone_size: -; j_call: TRBJ2-4; v_call: TRBV19; d_call: TRBD1; cdr3_nt: TGTGCCAGTAGTATCTGGACAGGGAACATTCAGTACTTC; cdr3_aa: CASSIWTGNIQYF
clone_size: few; j_call: TRBJ2-7; v_call: TRBV29-1; d_call: -; cdr3_nt: TGCAGCGTTGACCGACGAGGGAACTACGAGCAGTACTTC; cdr3_aa: CSVDRRGNYEQYF
clone_size: many; j_call: TRBJ2-5; v_call: TRBV5-1; d_call: -; cdr3_nt: TGCGCCAGCAGCTTGGCTCCCCGACAGGTCCAAGAGACCCAGTACTTC; cdr3_aa: CASSLAPRQVQETQYF
clone_size: many; j_call: TRBJ1-6; v_call: TRBV7-9; d_call: -; cdr3_nt: TGTGCCAGCAGCCTTAGTGGGTCACCCCTCCACTTT; cdr3_aa: CASSLSGSPLHF
clone_size: -; j_call: TRBJ1-5; v_call: TRBV6-1; d_call: -; cdr3_nt: TGTGCCAGCAGTGAGAGGCGTTATAGCAATCAGCCCCAGCATTTT; cdr3_aa: CASSERRYSNQPQHF
clone_size: few; j_call: TRBJ1-1; v_call: TRBV3-1; d_call: TRBD1; cdr3_nt: TGTGCCAGCAGCCAATCCGGGACAGGGTCGTGGGGTTCGGCTTTCTTT; cdr3_aa: CASSQSGTGSWGSAFF
clone_size: -; j_call: TRBJ2-5; v_call: TRBV24-1; d_call: TRBD1; cdr3_nt: TGTGCCACCAGTGATTTAGGGGGCCACAACCAAGAGACCCAGTACTTC; cdr3_aa: CATSDLGGHNQETQYF
clone_size: few; j_call: TRBJ2-7; v_call: TRBV5-5; d_call: TRBD1; cdr3_nt: TGTGCCAGCAGACGTACTACCGGGACAGGGACCTACGAGCAGTACTTC; cdr3_aa: CASRRTTGTGTYEQYF
clone_size: -; j_call: TRBJ1-6; v_call: TRBV3-1; d_call: -; cdr3_nt: TGTGCCAGCAGCCAAGACGTGGGTGGGAATTCACCCCTCCACTTT; cdr3_aa: CASSQDVGGNSPLHF
clone_size: -; j_call: TRBJ2-3; v_call: TRBV29-1; d_call: -; cdr3_nt: TGCAGCGTTGTCCGGCCCCTTCGTGGCACAGATACGCAGTATTTT; cdr3_aa: CSVVRPLRGTDTQYF
clone_size: -; j_call: TRBJ2-3; v_call: TRBV20-1; d_call: -; cdr3_nt: TGCAGTGCTAGAGTTTCGCCGGGGGAGTATTTT; cdr3_aa: CSARVSPGEYF
clone_size: many; j_call: TRBJ2-4; v_call: TRBV7-9; d_call: -; cdr3_nt: TGTGCCAGCAGCTTAGAGGGGATTCAGTACTTC; cdr3_aa: CASSLEGIQYF
clone_size: few; j_call: TRBJ2-5; v_call: TRBV5-6; d_call: TRBD1; cdr3_nt: TGTGCCAGCAGCTCGGGACAGGGGGCGCGGGAGACCCAGTACTTC; cdr3_aa: CASSSGQGARETQYF
clone_size: -; j_call: TRBJ2-5; v_call: TRBV20-1; d_call: -; cdr3_nt: TGCAGTGCTAGAATTGGGGAGACCCAGTACTTC; cdr3_aa: CSARIGETQYF
clone_size: -; j_call: TRBJ1-1; v_call: TRBV20-1; d_call: TRBD1; cdr3_nt: TGCAGTGCTCCACCCCGGACAGGGGCGAACACTGAAGCTTTCTTT; cdr3_aa: CSAPPRTGANTEAFF
clone_size: few; j_call: TRBJ1-5; v_call: TRBV2; d_call: -; cdr3_nt: TGTGCCAGCAGTCCTTTGTTCCGGTATAGCAATCAGCCCCAGCATTTT; cdr3_aa: CASSPLFRYSNQPQHF
clone_size: -; j_call: TRBJ2-1; v_call: TRBV29-1; d_call: TRBD2; cdr3_nt: TGCAGCGTTGTAGGGACACCGGGAGGGAATGAGCAGTTCTTC; cdr3_aa: CSVVGTPGGNEQFF
clone_size: -; j_call: TRBJ2-5; v_call: TRBV13; d_call: -; cdr3_nt: TGTGCCAGCAGCCCGACCCGAGGGGGGACCCAGTACTTC; cdr3_aa: CASSPTRGGTQYF
clone_size: -; j_call: TRBJ2-2; v_call: TRBV28; d_call: -; cdr3_nt: TGTGCCAGCAGTTTTGTGGGCGGGACCAACACCGGGGAGCTGTTTTTT; cdr3_aa: CASSFVGGTNTGELFF
clone_size: many; j_call: TRBJ2-7; v_call: TRBV29-1; d_call: -; cdr3_nt: TGCAGCGTTGAATTATCAGGGTACGAGCAGTACTTC; cdr3_aa: CSVELSGYEQYF
clone_size: -; j_call: TRBJ1-4; v_call: TRBV7-2; d_call: TRBD1; cdr3_nt: TGTGCCAGCAGCAAACAGGGGGCCCATGAAAAACTGTTTTTT; cdr3_aa: CASSKQGAHEKLFF
clone_size: medium-sized; j_call: TRBJ2-3; v_call: TRBV7-3; d_call: -; cdr3_nt: TGTGCCAGCAGCTTAAGGGCACTAGCCTTTACTAGCACAGATACGCAGTATTTT; cdr3_aa: CASSLRALAFTSTDTQYF
clone_size: -; j_call: TRBJ1-2; v_call: TRBV20-1; d_call: -; cdr3_nt: TGCAGTGCTAGGGTATCCTTGTCAAGGGGCGGCAACTATGGCTACACCTTC; cdr3_aa: CSARVSLSRGGNYGYTF
clone_size: few; j_call: TRBJ2-1; v_call: TRBV12-3/TRBV12-4; d_call: -; cdr3_nt: TGTGCCAGCAGTTTTAGGGCGGAGAGGCAGTTCTTC; cdr3_aa: CASSFRAERQFF
clone_size: few; j_call: TRBJ2-5; v_call: TRBV20-1; d_call: TRBD2; cdr3_nt: TGCAGCGCGACTAGCGGGGCGGAGACCCAGTACTTC; cdr3_aa: CSATSGAETQYF
clone_size: -; j_call: TRBJ1-5; v_call: TRBV12-3/TRBV12-4; d_call: -; cdr3_nt: TGTGCCAGCACCCCGAGGGGCTGGGAAAAGCCCCAGCATTTT; cdr3_aa: CASTPRGWEKPQHF
clone_size: few; j_call: TRBJ2-5; v_call: TRBV7-2; d_call: -; cdr3_nt: TGTGCCAGCAGCTTACTCCTCCATCAGGGGGAGACCCAGTACTTC; cdr3_aa: CASSLLLHQGETQYF
clone_size: many; j_call: TRBJ1-2; v_call: TRBV12-3/TRBV12-4; d_call: TRBD1; cdr3_nt: TGTGCCAGCGGGACAGGGCTTTATGGCTACACCTTC; cdr3_aa: CASGTGLYGYTF
clone_size: -; j_call: TRBJ2-1; v_call: TRBV24-1; d_call: TRBD2; cdr3_nt: TGTGCCACCAGTGATACGGGACTAGCGGTCTACAATGAGCAGTTCTTC; cdr3_aa: CATSDTGLAVYNEQFF
clone_size: -; j_call: TRBJ2-7; v_call: TRBV6-5; d_call: -; cdr3_nt: TGTGCCAGCAAGGGCTCCTACGAGCAGTACTTC; cdr3_aa: CASKGSYEQYF
clone_size: few; j_call: TRBJ2-1; v_call: TRBV20-1; d_call: -; cdr3_nt: TGCAGTGCTAACCCCGGAGTTGTCAACAATGAGCAGTTCTTC; cdr3_aa: CSANPGVVNNEQFF
clone_size: few; j_call: TRBJ1-3; v_call: TRBV6-1; d_call: TRBD1; cdr3_nt: TGTGCCAGCGAACAGGGGTGGCGAAACACCATATATTTT; cdr3_aa: CASEQGWRNTIYF
clone_size: few; j_call: TRBJ2-3; v_call: TRBV4-3; d_call: TRBD2; cdr3_nt: TGCGCCAGCAGCCCTACAACGGGGGGGGCATATACGCAGTATTTT; cdr3_aa: CASSPTTGGAYTQYF